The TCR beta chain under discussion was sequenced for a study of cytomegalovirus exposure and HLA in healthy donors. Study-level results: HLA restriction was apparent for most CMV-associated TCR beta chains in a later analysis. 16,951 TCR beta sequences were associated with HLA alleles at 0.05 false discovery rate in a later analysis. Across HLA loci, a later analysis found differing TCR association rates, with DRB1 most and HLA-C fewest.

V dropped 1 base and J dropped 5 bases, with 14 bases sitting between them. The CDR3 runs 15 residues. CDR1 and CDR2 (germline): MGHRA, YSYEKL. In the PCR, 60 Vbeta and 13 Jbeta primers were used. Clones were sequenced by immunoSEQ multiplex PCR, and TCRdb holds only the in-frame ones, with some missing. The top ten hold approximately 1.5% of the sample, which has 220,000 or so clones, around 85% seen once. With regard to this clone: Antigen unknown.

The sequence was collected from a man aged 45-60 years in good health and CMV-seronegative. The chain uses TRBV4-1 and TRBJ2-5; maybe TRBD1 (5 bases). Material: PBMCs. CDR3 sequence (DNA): TGCGCCAGCAGCCAAGTTGTAGGGGTGCTGGAGACCCAGTACTTC. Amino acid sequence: CASSQVVGVLETQYF.